Below, one TCR beta chain is given with its context. This clone was counted a few times. The antigen it recognizes is unknown. No much larger clone is present one base from it, and per-base qualities are unavailable. The collaborating institutions used their own protocols to collect whole blood in K2EDTA tubes. For TCRbeta analysis, collaborators shipped samples in one of three forms: frozen whole blood, isolated PBMCs, or DNA extracted from either of those sample types. The germline V gene (reference sequence) yields PRHDT for CDR1 and FYEKMQ for CDR2. The CDR3 sequence holds 14 residues, the cysteine and phenylalanine included. The kept DNA is CDR3 alone, 42 bases in frame from the first base. Germline trimming amounts to 8 bases on V and 3 bases on J, with 6 as the count of junction bases outside the gene matches. The sample comes from a study of blood T cell repertoires in COVID-19 (dated by TCRdb to 2018 to 2020). About the study as a whole: Samples covering the acute and convalescent phases of COVID-19 were provided by collaborators in the United States, Italy and Spain. The material from the prospective study consisted of cDNA or gDNA derived from T cells, B-cell-depleted T cells, or PBMCs. Deeply sampled blood TCRbeta repertoires from subjects exposed to, actively infected with, or recovered from COVID-19 were included in the dataset. The repertoires were released in a freely available public database intended as a resource for research on the immune response to SARS-CoV-2. Samples were obtained from the ongoing ImmuneRACE study (first 160 participants) and from over 1,000 subjects provided by 6 global collaborators. A de-identified subject ID, COVID-19 status, age in years and sex were almost always included in the sample metadata. Where available, HLA class I and class II types were obtained from metadata supplied by the sample provider rather than from assay-based typing. The paper's findings and limits, for the study overall: The amount of clinical and demographic metadata varied by source and participant and was provided uncurated.

The immunoSEQ Assay, a bias-controlled multiplex PCR, was used to amplify TCRbeta CDR3 regions from genomic DNA. The authors' analysis ran thus. The number of nucleated cells in each sample was estimated by amplification of reference gene primers within the assay. To quantify the absolute abundance of each unique TCRbeta CDR3 rearrangement, sequence reads were collapsed and filtered. Productive Simpson clonality was computed per sample as the square root of Simpson's diversity index over productive rearrangements. The clones in this table, taken by TCRdb from immuneACCESS, are in-frame only. Not every clone is retained; where verified, under half of the shortfall comes from an unresolved V gene, and the cause of the rest is unknown. Clone size and V and J calls were adopted from that table, with D and trimming inferred from the DNA. This sample comprises tens of thousands of clones, roughly three quarters of them detected only once. The ten largest clones capture roughly 15% of the sample.

This TCR came from a man between 65 and 85 years old with active or convalescent COVID-19. Sequenced sample: peripheral blood. The rearrangement combines TRBV13 with TRBJ1-1, with TRBD1 identical over 10 junction bases. The nucleotide sequence reads TGTGCCAGCCCAAGGGGGACAGGGGACACTGAAGCTTTCTTT. Translated, this gives CASPRGTGDTEAFF.